This T cell receptor beta chain was obtained from a study of tumor and adjacent non-tumor tissue in lung cancer. Study at large: Stage I to III disease affected 10 men and 5 women aged roughly 31 to 85.

TCRbeta libraries were built with three rounds of nested PCR, modified from ARM-PCR. TCRdb called the multiplex PCR reads again in MiXCR, with one record for every CDR3 protein. The sample carries about 48,000 distinct CDR3 sequences, roughly 67% recorded once. The CDR3 consists of 17 residues. Germline V lookup: CDR1 SGHRS, CDR2 YFSETQ. Note on this clonotype: Compared with germline, one end of the junction differs, possibly owing to a read error.

No cell sorting was done before RNA was extracted from the tissue. More than 3 cm separated this lung sample from the edge of the tumor. The sequencing input was distant non-tumor lung tissue. The receptor comes from a woman in her 70s with non-small cell lung cancer. The rearrangement joins TRBV5-1 to TRBJ2-5, with 13 bases that match TRBD2. The CDR3 DNA reads TGCGCCAGCAGCTCCGGACTAGCGGGAGCTATCCAAGAGACCAAGTACTTC. Its translation: CASSSGLAGAIQETKYF.